Listed below are T cell receptor beta chains from one sample, sequenced in a study of graft-versus-host responses after intestinal transplantation. Clones were read by immunoSEQ multiplex PCR, and TCRdb kept only the in-frame ones, dropping some. This table holds 29,000 or so clones, around four fifths found once. The sample in question was ileum tissue, obtained 98 days after intestinal transplantation. These receptors all come from a human patient who received an intestinal transplant, so some T cells may come from the graft donor. The CDR3 runs from the conserved cysteine through the conserved F or W. Each record gives: D gene, V gene, clone size, J gene, CDR3 protein, CDR3 DNA. D genes are given only for firm matches. The listing skips clone size in some rows; elsewhere it reads once, few, many or a size class.

D gene: NA
V gene: TRBV28
clone size: NA
J gene: TRBJ1-6
CDR3 protein: CASSLGDSYNSPLHF
CDR3 DNA: TGTGCCAGCAGTTTGGGTGACTCCTATAATTCACCCCTCCACTTT

D gene: TRBD2
V gene: TRBV14
clone size: NA
J gene: TRBJ2-5
CDR3 protein: CASSQYYGTREETQYF
CDR3 DNA: TGTGCCAGCAGCCAATATTATGGGACTAGGGAAGAGACCCAGTACTTC

D gene: TRBD1
V gene: TRBV19
clone size: NA
J gene: TRBJ1-5
CDR3 protein: CASSTRLGGADSNQPQHF
CDR3 DNA: TGTGCCAGTAGTACCCGATTAGGGGGCGCGGATAGCAATCAGCCCCAGCATTTT

D gene: NA
V gene: TRBV4-1
clone size: NA
J gene: TRBJ2-5
CDR3 protein: CASSQDFVGGKETQYF
CDR3 DNA: TGCGCCAGCAGCCAAGATTTTGTGGGGGGCAAAGAGACCCAGTACTTC

D gene: TRBD1
V gene: TRBV7-9
clone size: NA
J gene: TRBJ2-7
CDR3 protein: CASSLGPQGDPYEQYF
CDR3 DNA: TGTGCCAGCAGCTTAGGTCCACAGGGGGACCCCTACGAGCAGTACTTC

D gene: NA
V gene: TRBV19
clone size: NA
J gene: TRBJ1-1
CDR3 protein: CASSIVQYTEAFF
CDR3 DNA: TGTGCCAGTAGTATAGTTCAGTATACTGAAGCTTTCTTT

D gene: NA
V gene: TRBV10-3
clone size: NA
J gene: TRBJ2-7
CDR3 protein: CASWDGVYEQYF
CDR3 DNA: TGTGCCAGCTGGGACGGTGTCTACGAGCAGTACTTC

D gene: NA
V gene: TRBV6-6
clone size: few
J gene: TRBJ2-2
CDR3 protein: CASSYSEGGELFF
CDR3 DNA: TGTGCCAGCAGTTACTCGGAGGGCGGGGAGCTGTTTTTT

D gene: NA
V gene: TRBV5-4
clone size: NA
J gene: TRBJ2-7
CDR3 protein: CATSPGNYEQYF
CDR3 DNA: TGTGCCACCTCTCCAGGGAACTACGAGCAGTACTTC

D gene: NA
V gene: TRBV13
clone size: few
J gene: TRBJ1-4
CDR3 protein: CASSLVGRREKLFF
CDR3 DNA: TGTGCCAGCAGCTTAGTTGGGAGACGGGAAAAACTGTTTTTT

D gene: NA
V gene: TRBV27
clone size: NA
J gene: TRBJ2-6
CDR3 protein: CASRRGDGTGANVLTF
CDR3 DNA: TGTGCCAGCAGACGTGGGGACGGGACTGGGGCCAACGTCCTGACTTTC

D gene: NA
V gene: TRBV29-1
clone size: NA
J gene: TRBJ2-1
CDR3 protein: CSVVETYSSYNEQFF
CDR3 DNA: TGCAGCGTTGTTGAGACTTATAGCTCCTACAATGAGCAGTTCTTC

D gene: NA
V gene: TRBV7-9
clone size: medium-sized
J gene: TRBJ2-7
CDR3 protein: CASSLADTGQQYF
CDR3 DNA: TGTGCCAGCAGCTTAGCGGATACAGGGCAGCAGTACTTC

D gene: NA
V gene: TRBV5-1
clone size: NA
J gene: TRBJ2-2
CDR3 protein: CASSGYGTGELFF
CDR3 DNA: TGCGCCAGCAGCGGTTATGGGACCGGGGAGCTGTTTTTT

D gene: TRBD1
V gene: TRBV5-1
clone size: NA
J gene: TRBJ2-1
CDR3 protein: CASSLPDRAKSSYNEQFF
CDR3 DNA: TGCGCCAGCAGCCTGCCCGACAGGGCAAAGTCCTCCTACAATGAGCAGTTCTTC

D gene: NA
V gene: TRBV7-6
clone size: once
J gene: TRBJ1-3
CDR3 protein: CASSLDVGPGNTIYF
CDR3 DNA: TGTGCCAGCAGCTTGGACGTCGGTCCCGGAAACACCATATATTTT